The T cell receptor beta chain under discussion was sequenced for a study of blood T cells in healthy people across ages. In the study overall: There was about one barcoded beta molecule captured by template switching per two T cells.

Together with a sample-barcoded 5' primer, a J-beta primer mix was included in a second PCR lasting about 7 to 12 cycles. TCRdb independently ran MiXCR on the 5' RACE reads; one entry per CDR3 protein. This sample carries roughly 900,000 distinct CDR3 sequences, around 30% of them seen once, and the ten largest clones take around 15%. Each donor gave ten milliliters of peripheral blood. This TCR was recovered from a woman over 75 in good health. Sample: blood.

The CDR3, as DNA: TGTGCCAGCAGCGAGCAAATCCTAAGCTCTGGAAACACCATATATTTT. It yields the protein CASSEQILSSGNTIYF. The V gene is TRBV9, the J gene TRBJ1-3; D is unclear. Trimming cost V 3 bases and J 0 bases, with 13 bases left between them. This CDR3 comprises 16 residues. Germline assignment: CDR1 SGDLS and CDR2 YYNGEE.